The T cell receptor beta chain described here comes from a study of regulatory T cells in long-lasting Graves disease. Arm-PCR with iRepertoire HTBI primers amplified the CDR3 regions for these TCR beta libraries. TCRdb independently ran MiXCR on the multiplex PCR reads; one entry per CDR3 protein. The sample records 400,000 to 450,000 distinct CDR3 sequences, around a quarter being singletons. Looked up from germline, CDR1 is MNHEY and CDR2 is SMNVEV (reference sequence). V gave up 6 bases and J gave up 4 bases, with 15 bases separating them. The CDR3 runs to 14 residues. At least ten counts were recorded for this clonotype. Time point defined: persistent/refractory GD, antithyroid drugs over 5 years with positive TRAb. RNA extracted from PBMCs served as the sequencing template.

The source of this sequence is a female donor with Graves disease. The sequencing here drew on peripheral blood mononuclear cells (PBMCs), taken when the disease was refractory, from a patient treated with antithyroid drugs. This rearrangement joins TRBV27 to TRBJ1-2, with D maybe TRBD1 (5 bases). The DNA for the CDR3 is TGTGCCAGCAGCCTCGGTGGGGGGACCTATGGCTACACCTTC. It specifies CASSLGGGTYGYTF.